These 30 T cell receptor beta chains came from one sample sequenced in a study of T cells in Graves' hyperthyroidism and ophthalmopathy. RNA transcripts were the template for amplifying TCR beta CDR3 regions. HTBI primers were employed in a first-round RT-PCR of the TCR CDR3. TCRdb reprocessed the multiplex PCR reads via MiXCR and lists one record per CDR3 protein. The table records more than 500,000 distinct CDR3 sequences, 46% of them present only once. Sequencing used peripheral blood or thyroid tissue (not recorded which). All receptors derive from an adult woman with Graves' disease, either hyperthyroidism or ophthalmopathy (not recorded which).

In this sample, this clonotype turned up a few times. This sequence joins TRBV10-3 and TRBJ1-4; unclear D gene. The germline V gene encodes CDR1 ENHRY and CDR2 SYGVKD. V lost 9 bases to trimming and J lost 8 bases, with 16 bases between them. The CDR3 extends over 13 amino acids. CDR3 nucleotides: TGTGCCATGGCCCCGGAAGGGAGCGAAAAACTGTTTTTT. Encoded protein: CAMAPEGSEKLFF.

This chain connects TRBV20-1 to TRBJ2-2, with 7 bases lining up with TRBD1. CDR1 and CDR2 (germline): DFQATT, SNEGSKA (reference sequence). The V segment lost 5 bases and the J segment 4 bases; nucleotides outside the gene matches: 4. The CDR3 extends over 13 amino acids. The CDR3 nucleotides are TGCAGTGCTCCGACAGGGACCACCGGGGAGCTGTTTTTT. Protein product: CSAPTGTTGELFF.

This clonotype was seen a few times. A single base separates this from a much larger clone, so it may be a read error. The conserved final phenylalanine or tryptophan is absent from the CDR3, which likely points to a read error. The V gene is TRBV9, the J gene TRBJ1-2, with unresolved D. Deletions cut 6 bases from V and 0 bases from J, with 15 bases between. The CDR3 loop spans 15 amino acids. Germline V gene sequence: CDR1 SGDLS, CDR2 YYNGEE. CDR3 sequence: CASNRGNPSNYGYTL. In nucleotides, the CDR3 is TGTGCCAGCAACCGTGGGAACCCTTCTAACTATGGCTACACCCTC.

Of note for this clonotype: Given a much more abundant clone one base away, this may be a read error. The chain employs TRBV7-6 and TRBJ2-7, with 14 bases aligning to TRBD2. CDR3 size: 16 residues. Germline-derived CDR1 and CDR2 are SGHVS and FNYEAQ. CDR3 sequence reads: CASSQDGTSGSYEKYF. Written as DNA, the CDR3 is TGCGCCAGCAGCCAAGACGGGACTAGCGGGAGCTACGAGAAGTACTTC.

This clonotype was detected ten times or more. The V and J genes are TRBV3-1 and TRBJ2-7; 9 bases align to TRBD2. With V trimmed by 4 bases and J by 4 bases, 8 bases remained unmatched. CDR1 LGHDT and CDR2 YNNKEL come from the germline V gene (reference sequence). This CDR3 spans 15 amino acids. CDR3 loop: CASSPVRTSVYEQYF. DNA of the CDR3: TGTGCCAGCAGCCCCGTGCGGACTAGCGTTTACGAGCAGTACTTC.

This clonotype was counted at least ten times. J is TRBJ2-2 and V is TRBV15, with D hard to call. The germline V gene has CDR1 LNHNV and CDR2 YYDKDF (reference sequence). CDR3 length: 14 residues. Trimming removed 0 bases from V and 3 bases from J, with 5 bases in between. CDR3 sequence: CATSRDGYTGELFF. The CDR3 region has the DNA TGTGCCACCAGCAGAGATGGATACACCGGGGAGCTGTTTTTT.

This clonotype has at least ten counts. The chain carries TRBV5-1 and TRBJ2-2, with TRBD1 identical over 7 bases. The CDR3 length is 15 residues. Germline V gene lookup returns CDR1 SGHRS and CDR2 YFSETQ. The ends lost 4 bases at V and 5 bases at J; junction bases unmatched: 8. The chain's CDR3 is CASSEGQRLTGELFF. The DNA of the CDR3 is TGCGCCAGCAGCGAGGGACAGAGGCTGACCGGGGAGCTGTTTTTT.

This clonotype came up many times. The CDR3 DNA sequence: TGTGCCAGCAGCCAGTCGGGACAGCTGAACTATGGCTACACCTTC. Protein sequence: CASSQSGQLNYGYTF. The V call is TRBV4-2, the J call TRBJ1-2; 7 bases are a match to TRBD1. Germline CDR1 is LGHNA and CDR2 is YNFKEQ. The ends lost 3 bases at V and 2 bases at J; junction bases unmatched: 6. The CDR3 is 15 amino acids.

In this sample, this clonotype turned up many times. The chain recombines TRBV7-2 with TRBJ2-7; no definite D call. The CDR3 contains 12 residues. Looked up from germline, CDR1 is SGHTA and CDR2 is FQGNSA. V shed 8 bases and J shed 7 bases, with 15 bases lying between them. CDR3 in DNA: TGTGCCAGCGCCCCACCCAATGGAGAGCAGTACTTC. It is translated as CASAPPNGEQYF.

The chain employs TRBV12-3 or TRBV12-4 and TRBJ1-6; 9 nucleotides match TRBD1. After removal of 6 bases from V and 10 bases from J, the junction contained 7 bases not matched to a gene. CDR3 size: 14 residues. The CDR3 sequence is CASSSDRGASPLHF. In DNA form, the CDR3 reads TGTGCCAGCAGCTCGGACAGGGGTGCATCACCCCTCCACTTT.

The CDR3 DNA reads TGTGCTAGTGGTTTGGCCATACAGAAGGGCTTCTATGGCTACACCTTC. This codes for CASGLAIQKGFYGYTF. This chain joins TRBV12-5 and TRBJ1-2; no clear D. Germline-derived CDR1 and CDR2 are LGHNT and FRNRAP. The CDR3 extends over 16 amino acids. Trimming removed 1 base from V and 4 bases from J, with 16 bases in between.

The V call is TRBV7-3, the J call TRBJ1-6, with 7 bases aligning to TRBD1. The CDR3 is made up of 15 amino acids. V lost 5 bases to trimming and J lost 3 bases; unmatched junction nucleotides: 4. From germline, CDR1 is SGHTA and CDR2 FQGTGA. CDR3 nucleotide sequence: TGTGCCAGCAGCCGTGGGACAGACTATAATTCACCCCTCCACTTT. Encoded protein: CASSRGTDYNSPLHF.

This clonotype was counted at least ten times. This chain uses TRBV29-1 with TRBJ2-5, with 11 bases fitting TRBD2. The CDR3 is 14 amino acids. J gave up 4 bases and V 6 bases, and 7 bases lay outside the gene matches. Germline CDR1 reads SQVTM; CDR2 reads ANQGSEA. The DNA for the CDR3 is TGCAGCGTCCTAGCGGGAGGAAGAGGAGAGACCCAGTACTTC. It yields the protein CSVLAGGRGETQYF. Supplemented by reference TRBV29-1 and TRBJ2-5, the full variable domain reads SAVISQKPSRDICQRGTSLTIQCQVDSQVTMMFWYRQQPGQSLTLIATANQGSEATYESGFVIDKFPISRPNLTFSTLTVSNMSPEDSSIYLCSVLAGGRGETQYFGPGTRLLVL.

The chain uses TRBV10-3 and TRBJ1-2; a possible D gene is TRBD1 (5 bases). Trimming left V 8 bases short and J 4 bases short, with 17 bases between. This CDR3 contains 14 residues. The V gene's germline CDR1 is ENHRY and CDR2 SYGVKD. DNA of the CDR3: TGTGCCATCCCCCCCCAGGGATCCCTCTATGGCTACACCTTC. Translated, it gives CAIPPQGSLYGYTF.

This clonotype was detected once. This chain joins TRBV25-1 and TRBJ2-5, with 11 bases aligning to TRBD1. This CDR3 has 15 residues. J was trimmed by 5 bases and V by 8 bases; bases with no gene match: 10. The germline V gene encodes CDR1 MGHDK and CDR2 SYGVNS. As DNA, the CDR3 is TGTGCCAGCGTACCGGGACAGGGGGTATGGGAGACCCAGTACTTC. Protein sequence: CASVPGQGVWETQYF.

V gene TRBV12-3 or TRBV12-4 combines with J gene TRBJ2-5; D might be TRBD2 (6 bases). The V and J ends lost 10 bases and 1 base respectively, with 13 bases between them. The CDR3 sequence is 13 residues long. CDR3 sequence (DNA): TGTGCCACCGATGGGGGACTCCAAGAGACCCAGTACTTC. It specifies CATDGGLQETQYF.

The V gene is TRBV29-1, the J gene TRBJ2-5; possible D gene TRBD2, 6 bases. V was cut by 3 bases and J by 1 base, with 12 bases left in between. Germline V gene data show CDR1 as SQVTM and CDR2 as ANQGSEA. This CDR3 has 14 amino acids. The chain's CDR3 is CSVEEAGTQETQYF. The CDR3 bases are TGCAGCGTTGAGGAGGCGGGGACCCAAGAGACCCAGTACTTC.

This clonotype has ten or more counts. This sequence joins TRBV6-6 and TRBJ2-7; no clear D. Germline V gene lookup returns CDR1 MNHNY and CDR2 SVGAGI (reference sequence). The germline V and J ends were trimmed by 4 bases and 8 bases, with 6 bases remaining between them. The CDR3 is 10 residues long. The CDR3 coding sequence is TGTGCCAGCAGTTTAGGGAAGCAGTACTTC. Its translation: CASSLGKQYF.

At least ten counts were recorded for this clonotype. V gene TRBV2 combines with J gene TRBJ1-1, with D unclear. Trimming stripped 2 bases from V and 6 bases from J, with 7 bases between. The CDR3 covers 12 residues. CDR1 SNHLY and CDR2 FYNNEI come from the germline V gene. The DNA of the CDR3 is TGTGCCAGCAGTGAACGTAGCCCTGAAGCTTTCTTT. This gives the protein CASSERSPEAFF.

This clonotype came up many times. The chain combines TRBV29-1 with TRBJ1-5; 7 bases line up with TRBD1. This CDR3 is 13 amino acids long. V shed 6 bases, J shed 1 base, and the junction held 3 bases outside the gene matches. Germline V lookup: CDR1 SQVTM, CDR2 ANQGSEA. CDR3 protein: CSVETGSNQPQHF. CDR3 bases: TGCAGCGTGGAGACAGGGAGCAATCAGCCCCAGCATTTT.

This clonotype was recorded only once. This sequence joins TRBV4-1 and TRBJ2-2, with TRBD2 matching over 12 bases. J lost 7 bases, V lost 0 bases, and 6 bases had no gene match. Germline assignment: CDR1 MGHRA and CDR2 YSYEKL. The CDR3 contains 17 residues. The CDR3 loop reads CASSQELAGGPFGELFF. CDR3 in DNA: TGCGCCAGCAGCCAAGAACTAGCGGGGGGCCCTTTCGGGGAGCTGTTTTTT.

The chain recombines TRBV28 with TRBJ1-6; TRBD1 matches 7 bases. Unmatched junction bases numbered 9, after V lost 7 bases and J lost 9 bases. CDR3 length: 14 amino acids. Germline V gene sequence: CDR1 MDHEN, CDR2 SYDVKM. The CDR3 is CASKGAHSRSPLHF. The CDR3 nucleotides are TGTGCCAGCAAGGGGGCGCACTCTCGTTCACCCCTCCACTTT. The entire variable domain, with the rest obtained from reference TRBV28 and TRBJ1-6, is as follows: DVKVTQSSRYLVKRTGEKVFLECVQDMDHENMFWYRQDPGLGLRLIYFSYDVKMKEKGDIPEGYSVSREKKERFSLILESASTNQTSMYLCASKGAHSRSPLHFGNGTRLTVT.

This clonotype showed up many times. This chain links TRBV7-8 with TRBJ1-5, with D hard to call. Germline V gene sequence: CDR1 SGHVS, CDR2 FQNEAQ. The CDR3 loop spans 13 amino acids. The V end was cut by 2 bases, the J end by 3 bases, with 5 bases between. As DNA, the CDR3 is TGTGCCAGCAGCTTAAGCCCCAATCAGCCCCAGCATTTT. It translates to CASSLSPNQPQHF. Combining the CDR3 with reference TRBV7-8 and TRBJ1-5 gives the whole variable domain GAGVSQSPRYKVAKRGQDVALRCDPISGHVSLFWYQQALGQGPEFLTYFQNEAQLDKSGLPSDRFFAERPEGSVSTLKIQRTQQEDSAVYLCASSLSPNQPQHFGDGTRLSIL.

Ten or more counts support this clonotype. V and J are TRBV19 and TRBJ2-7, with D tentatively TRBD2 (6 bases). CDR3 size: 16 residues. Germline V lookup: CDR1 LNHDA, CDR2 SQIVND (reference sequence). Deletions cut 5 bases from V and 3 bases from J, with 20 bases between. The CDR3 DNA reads TGTGCCAGTAGTCCCACAGGACGGCCGGGGGTCTACGAGCAGTACTTC. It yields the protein CASSPTGRPGVYEQYF.

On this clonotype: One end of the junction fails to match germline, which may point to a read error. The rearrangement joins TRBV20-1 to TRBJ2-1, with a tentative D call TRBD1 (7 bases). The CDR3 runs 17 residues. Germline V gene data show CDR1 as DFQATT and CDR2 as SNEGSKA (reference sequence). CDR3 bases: TGCAGTGCTAGAGATGGGAGGAGGCAGGGGGAAGTTAATGGGCAGTTCTTC. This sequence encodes CSARDGRRQGEVNGQFF.

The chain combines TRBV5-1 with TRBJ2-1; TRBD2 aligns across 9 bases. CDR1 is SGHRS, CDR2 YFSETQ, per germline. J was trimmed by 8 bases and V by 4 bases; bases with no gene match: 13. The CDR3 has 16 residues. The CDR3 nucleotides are TGCGCCAGCAGCCAGGGAGCTAGCGGGATCGGCGATGAGCAGTTCTTC. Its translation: CASSQGASGIGDEQFF.

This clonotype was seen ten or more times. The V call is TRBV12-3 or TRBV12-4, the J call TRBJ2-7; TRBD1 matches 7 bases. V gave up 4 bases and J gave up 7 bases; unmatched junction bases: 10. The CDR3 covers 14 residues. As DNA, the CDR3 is TGTGCCAGCAGTTGGGGCCGACAGGGTGAGGAGCAGTACTTC. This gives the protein CASSWGRQGEEQYF.

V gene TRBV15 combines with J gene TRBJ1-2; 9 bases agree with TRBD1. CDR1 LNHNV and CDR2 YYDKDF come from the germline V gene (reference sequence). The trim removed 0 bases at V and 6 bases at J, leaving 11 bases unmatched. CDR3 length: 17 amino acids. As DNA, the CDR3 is TGTGCCACCAGCAGAGATCTTATCGGGACAGGGTTTCATGGCTACACCTTC. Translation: CATSRDLIGTGFHGYTF.

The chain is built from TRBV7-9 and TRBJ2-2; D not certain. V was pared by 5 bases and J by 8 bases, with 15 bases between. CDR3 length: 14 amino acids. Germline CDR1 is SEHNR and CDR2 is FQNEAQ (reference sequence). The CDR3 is CASSPPSAAGELFF. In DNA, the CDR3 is TGTGCCAGCAGCCCCCCTTCGGCAGCTGGGGAGCTGTTTTTT.

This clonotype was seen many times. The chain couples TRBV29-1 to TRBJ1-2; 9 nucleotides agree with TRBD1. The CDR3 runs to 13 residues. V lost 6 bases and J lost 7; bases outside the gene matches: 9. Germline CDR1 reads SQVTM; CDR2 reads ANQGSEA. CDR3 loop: CSVRTGTGSGYTF. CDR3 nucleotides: TGCAGCGTCCGAACCGGGACAGGGAGTGGCTACACCTTC. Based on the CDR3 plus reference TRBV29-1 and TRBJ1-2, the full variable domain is SAVISQKPSRDICQRGTSLTIQCQVDSQVTMMFWYRQQPGQSLTLIATANQGSEATYESGFVIDKFPISRPNLTFSTLTVSNMSPEDSSIYLCSVRTGTGSGYTFGSGTRLTVV.